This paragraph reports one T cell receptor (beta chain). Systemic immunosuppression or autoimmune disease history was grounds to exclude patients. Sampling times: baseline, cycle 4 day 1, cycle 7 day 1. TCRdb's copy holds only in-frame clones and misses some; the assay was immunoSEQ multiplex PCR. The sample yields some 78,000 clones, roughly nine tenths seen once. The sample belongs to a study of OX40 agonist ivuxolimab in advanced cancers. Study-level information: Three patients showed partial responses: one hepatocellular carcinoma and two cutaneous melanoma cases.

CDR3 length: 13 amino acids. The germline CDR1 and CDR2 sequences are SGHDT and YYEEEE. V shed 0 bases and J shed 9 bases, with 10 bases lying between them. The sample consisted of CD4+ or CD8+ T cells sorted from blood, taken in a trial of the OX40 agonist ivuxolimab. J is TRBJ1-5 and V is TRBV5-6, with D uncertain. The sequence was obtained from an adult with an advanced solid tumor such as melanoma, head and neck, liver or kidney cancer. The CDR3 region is CASSLVPSGPQHF. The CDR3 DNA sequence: TGTGCCAGCAGCTTGGTCCCCTCGGGGCCCCAGCATTTT.